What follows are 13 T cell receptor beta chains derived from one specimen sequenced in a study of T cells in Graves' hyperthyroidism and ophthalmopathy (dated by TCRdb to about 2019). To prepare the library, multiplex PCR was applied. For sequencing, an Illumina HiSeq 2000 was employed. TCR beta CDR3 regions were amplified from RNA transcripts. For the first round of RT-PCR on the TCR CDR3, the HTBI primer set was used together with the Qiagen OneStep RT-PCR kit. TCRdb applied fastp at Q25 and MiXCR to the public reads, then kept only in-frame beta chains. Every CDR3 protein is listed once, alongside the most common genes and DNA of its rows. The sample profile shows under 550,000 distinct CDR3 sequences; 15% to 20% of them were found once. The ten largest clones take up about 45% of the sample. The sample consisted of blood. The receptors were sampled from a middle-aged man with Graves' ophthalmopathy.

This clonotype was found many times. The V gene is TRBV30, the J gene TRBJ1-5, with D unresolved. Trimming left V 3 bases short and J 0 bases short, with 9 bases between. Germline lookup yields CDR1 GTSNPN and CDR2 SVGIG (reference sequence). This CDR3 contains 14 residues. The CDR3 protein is CAWSLGNSNQPQHF. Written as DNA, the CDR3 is TGTGCCTGGAGCCTGGGGAATAGCAATCAGCCCCAGCATTTT.

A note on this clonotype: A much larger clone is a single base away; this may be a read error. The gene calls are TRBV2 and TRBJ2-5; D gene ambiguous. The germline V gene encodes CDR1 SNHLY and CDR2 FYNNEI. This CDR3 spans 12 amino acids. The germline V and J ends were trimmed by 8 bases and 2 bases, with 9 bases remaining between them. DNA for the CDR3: TGTGCCAGCGGGCAGGATCAAGAGACCCAGTACTTC. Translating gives CASGQDQETQYF. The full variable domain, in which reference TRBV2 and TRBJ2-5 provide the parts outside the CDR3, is EPEVTQTPSHQVTQMGQEVILRCVPISNHLYFYWYRQILGQKVEFLVSFYNNEISEKSEIFDDQFSVERPDGSNFTLKIRSTKLEDSAMYFCASGQDQETQYFGPGTRLLVL.

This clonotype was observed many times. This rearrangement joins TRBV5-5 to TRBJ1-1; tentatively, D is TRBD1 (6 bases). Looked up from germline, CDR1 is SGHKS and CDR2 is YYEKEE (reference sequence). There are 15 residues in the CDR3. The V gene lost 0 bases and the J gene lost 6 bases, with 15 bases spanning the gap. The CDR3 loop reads CASSLASGRGPEAFF. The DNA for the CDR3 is TGTGCCAGCAGCTTGGCGTCGGGCAGGGGACCTGAAGCTTTCTTT.

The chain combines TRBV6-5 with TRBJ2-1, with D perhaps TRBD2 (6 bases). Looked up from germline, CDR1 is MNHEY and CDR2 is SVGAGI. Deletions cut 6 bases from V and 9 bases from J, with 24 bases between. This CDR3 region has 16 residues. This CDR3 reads CASSYAVGGGYGEQFF. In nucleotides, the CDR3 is TGTGCCAGCAGCTACGCGGTGGGGGGAGGTTACGGTGAGCAGTTCTTC.

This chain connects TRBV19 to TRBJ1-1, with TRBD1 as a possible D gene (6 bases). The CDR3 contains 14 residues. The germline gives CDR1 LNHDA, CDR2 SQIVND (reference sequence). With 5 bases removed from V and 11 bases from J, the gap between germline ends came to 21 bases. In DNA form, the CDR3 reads TGTGCCAGTAGTGAGGTGAACAGGGTCGGGTCGGCTTTCTTT. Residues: CASSEVNRVGSAFF.

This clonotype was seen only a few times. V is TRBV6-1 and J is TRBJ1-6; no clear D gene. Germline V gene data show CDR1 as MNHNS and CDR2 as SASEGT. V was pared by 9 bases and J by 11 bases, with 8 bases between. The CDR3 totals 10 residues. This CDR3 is CASPGAPLHF. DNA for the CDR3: TGTGCCAGTCCCGGGGCACCCCTCCACTTT.

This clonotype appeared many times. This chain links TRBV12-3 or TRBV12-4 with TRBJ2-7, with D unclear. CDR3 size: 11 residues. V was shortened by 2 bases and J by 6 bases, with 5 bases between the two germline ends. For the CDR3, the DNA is TGTGCCAGCAGTTTAACGGGCGAGCAGTACTTC. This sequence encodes CASSLTGEQYF.

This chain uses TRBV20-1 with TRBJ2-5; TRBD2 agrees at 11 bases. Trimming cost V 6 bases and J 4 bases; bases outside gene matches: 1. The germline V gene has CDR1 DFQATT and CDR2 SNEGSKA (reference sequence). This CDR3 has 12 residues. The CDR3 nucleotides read TGCAGTGCAGGGACTAGCGGAGAGACCCAGTACTTC. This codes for CSAGTSGETQYF.

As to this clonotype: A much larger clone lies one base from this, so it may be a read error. CDR3 in DNA: TGTGCCAGCAGTGTAAATGAGCAGTTCTTC. Protein product: CASSVNEQFF. The chain joins TRBV2 to TRBJ2-1; no clear D. In germline, CDR1 is SNHLY, CDR2 FYNNEI. This CDR3 is built from 10 residues. The V end lost 4 bases, the J end lost 7 bases, and 2 bases lay between the germline ends.

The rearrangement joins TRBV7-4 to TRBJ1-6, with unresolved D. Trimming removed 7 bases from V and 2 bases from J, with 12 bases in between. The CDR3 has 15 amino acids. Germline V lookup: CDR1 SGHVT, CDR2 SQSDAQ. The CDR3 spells CASTLGITYNSPLHF. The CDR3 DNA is TGTGCCAGCACCCTGGGGATCACCTATAATTCACCCCTCCACTTT.

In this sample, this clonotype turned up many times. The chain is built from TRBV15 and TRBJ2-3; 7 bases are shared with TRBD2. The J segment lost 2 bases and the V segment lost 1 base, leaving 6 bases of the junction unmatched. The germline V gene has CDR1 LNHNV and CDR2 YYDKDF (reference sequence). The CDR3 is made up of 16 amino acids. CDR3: CATSRAGLGPTDTQYF. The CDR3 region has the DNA TGTGCCACCAGCAGAGCTGGACTAGGCCCCACAGATACGCAGTATTTT.

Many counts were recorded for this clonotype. DNA of the CDR3: TGTGCCAGCAGCCAAGGGCTCCAAGGCAATCAGCCCCAGCATTTT. This encodes CASSQGLQGNQPQHF. The chain uses TRBV3-1 and TRBJ1-5, with D unresolved. The V and J ends lost 1 base and 2 bases respectively, with 9 bases between them. The CDR3 has 15 amino acids. Looked up from germline, CDR1 is LGHDT and CDR2 is YNNKEL (reference sequence). The full variable domain, completed using reference TRBV3-1 and TRBJ1-5, is DTAVSQTPKYLVTQMGNDKSIKCEQNLGHDTMYWYKQDSKKFLKIMFSYNNKELIINETVPNRFSPKSPDKAHLNLHINSLELGDSAVYFCASSQGLQGNQPQHFGDGTRLSIL.

CDR3 region: CSARGQGLGQTQYF. CDR3 in DNA: TGCAGTGCTAGGGGACAGGGACTTGGGCAGACCCAGTACTTC. The V call is TRBV20-1, the J call TRBJ2-5; the match to TRBD1 covers 9 bases. The CDR3 is made up of 14 amino acids. Unmatched junction bases numbered 8, after V lost 3 bases and J lost 6 bases. Germline V CDR1 and CDR2: DFQATT, SNEGSKA (reference sequence).